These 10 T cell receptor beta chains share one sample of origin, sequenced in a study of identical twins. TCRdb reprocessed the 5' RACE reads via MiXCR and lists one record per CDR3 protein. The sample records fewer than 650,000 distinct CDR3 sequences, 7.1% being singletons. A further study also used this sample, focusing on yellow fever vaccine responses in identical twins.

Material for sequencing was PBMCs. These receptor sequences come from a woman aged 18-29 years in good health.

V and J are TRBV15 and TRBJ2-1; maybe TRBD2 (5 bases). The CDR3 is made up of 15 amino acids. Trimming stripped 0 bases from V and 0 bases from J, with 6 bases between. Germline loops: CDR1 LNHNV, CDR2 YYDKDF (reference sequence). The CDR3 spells CATSRDSVSYNEQFF. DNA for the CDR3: TGTGCCACCAGCAGAGATAGCGTCTCCTACAATGAGCAGTTCTTC. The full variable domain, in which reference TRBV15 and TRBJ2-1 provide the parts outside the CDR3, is DAMVIQNPRYQVTQFGKPVTLSCSQTLNHNVMYWYQQKSSQAPKLLFHYYDKDFNNEADTPDNFQSRRPNTSFCFLDIRSPGLGDTAMYLCATSRDSVSYNEQFFGPGTRLTVL.

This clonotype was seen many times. CDR3 region: CSARDPGSMSYYNSPLHF. The CDR3, as DNA: TGCAGTGCTAGAGATCCAGGTTCCATGTCCTACTATAATTCACCCCTCCACTTT. This chain joins TRBV20-1 and TRBJ1-6; D remains unclear. Germline V gives CDR1 DFQATT, CDR2 SNEGSKA (reference sequence). Trimming removed 0 bases at V and 3 bases at J, with 18 bases between. This CDR3 has 18 amino acids.

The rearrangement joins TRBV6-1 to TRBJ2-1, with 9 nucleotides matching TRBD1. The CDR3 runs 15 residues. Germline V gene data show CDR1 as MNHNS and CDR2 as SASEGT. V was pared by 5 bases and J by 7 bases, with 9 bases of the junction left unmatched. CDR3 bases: TGTGCCAGCAGTAAGGGACAGGGTCCTCAGAATGAGCAGTTCTTC. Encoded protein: CASSKGQGPQNEQFF.

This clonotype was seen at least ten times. CDR3 bases: TGCAGTGCTAGTAGCGGGACTAGTTTGTACGAGCAGTACTTC. It translates to CSASSGTSLYEQYF. V usage is TRBV20-1 and J usage is TRBJ2-7; 8 positions match TRBD2. V shed 3 bases, J shed 4 bases, and the junction held 8 bases outside the gene matches. This CDR3 contains 14 residues. Germline V gene sequence: CDR1 DFQATT, CDR2 SNEGSKA (reference sequence).

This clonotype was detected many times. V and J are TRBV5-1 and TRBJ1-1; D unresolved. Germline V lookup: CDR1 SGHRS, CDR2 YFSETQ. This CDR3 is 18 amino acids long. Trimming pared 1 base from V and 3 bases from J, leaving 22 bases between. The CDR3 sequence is CASSLKDPGLISYTEAFF. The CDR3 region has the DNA TGCGCCAGCAGCTTGAAAGATCCGGGCCTCATTTCCTACACTGAAGCTTTCTTT.

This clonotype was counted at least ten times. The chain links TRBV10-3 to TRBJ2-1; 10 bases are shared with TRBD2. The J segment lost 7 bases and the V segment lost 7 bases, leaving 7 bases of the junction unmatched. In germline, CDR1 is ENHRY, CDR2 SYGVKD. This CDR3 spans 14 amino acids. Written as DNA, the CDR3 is TGTGCCATCACAAGCGGGGGGGCCCCTAATGAGCAGTTCTTC. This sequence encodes CAITSGGAPNEQFF.

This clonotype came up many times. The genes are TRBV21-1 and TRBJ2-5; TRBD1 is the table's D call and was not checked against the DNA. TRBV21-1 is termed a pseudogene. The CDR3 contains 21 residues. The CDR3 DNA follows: TGTGCCAGCAGCAAAGGGTCGGGGCCGACTTTTTTCGGAACGAGAAAAGAGACCCAGTACTTC. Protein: CASSKGSGPTFFGTRKETQYF.

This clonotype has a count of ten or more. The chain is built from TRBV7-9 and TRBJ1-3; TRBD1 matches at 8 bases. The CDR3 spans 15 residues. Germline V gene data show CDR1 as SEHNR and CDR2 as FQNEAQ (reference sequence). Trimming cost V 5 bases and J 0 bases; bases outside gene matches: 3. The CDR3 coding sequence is TGTGCCAGCAGCGGACAGGGATTCTCTGGAAACACCATATATTTT. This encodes CASSGQGFSGNTIYF.

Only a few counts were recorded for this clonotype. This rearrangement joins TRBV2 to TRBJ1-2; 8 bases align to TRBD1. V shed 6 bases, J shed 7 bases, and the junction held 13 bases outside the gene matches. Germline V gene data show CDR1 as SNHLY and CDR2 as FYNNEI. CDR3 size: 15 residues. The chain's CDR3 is CASSLGTGQVGGYTF. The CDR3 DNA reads TGTGCCAGCAGCCTCGGGACAGGACAAGTCGGTGGCTACACCTTC.

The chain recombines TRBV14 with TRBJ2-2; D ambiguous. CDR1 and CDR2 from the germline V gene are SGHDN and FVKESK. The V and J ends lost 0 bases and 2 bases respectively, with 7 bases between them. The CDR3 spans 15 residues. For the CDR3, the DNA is TGTGCCAGCAGCCAAGAGCAGAGTAACACCGGGGAGCTGTTTTTT. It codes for CASSQEQSNTGELFF.